The rows below give T cell receptor beta chains drawn from one sample of a study of blood T cells in healthy people across ages. Each CDR3 protein gets one entry after TCRdb re-called the 5' RACE reads with MiXCR. The profile shows about 1.7 million distinct CDR3 sequences, 28% of them singletons. Sequenced input: blood. The receptors shown here come from a woman younger than 45 in good health. CDR3s leave out the opening cysteine and the closing phenylalanine or tryptophan. Each record gives: V gene, D gene, J gene, CDR3 protein. A D gene is named only where the DNA matches it firmly.

TRBV2	TRBD1	TRBJ1-6	ASNGQGDNSPLH
TRBV28	TRBD2	TRBJ2-5	ASSGLTSGQETQY
TRBV7-8	NA	TRBJ2-3	ASSFVIGQMTDTQY
TRBV12-3/TRBV12-4	NA	TRBJ2-7	ASTEGGGYEQY
TRBV20-1	NA	TRBJ2-1	SASFSEEVTSYNEQF
TRBV29-1	NA	TRBJ2-1	SAIGGDSSYNEQF
TRBV11-2	NA	NA	AGSLVPIGDYEQY
TRBV12-3/TRBV12-4	NA	TRBJ2-3	ASSLLAPSADTQY
TRBV27	NA	TRBJ2-7	ASSPEGAIYEQY
TRBV5-6	TRBD2	TRBJ2-7	ASSVSGTIYEQY
TRBV6-6	TRBD2	TRBJ2-3	ASSKRTSGGTDTQY